This TCR beta chain comes out of a study of cytomegalovirus exposure and HLA in healthy donors (dated by TCRdb to the late 2010s). Background for the entire study: An earlier analysis of several hundred of the donors reported roughly 300 Gb of sequence data and some 120 million unique TCR beta sequences from about 200 million T cells. An early release covering roughly 600 HLA-typed donors comprised approximately 290 gigabases of sequencing data and 85 million to 100 million unique TCR sequences. Of the roughly 400 genotyped donors, over 65% fell in the genetic ancestry cluster associated with self-reported Caucasian donors. The study aimed to test whether cataloging public T cell receptors could reveal signatures of past pathogen exposure. The study used immunosequencing to profile the T cell repertoires of approximately 630 subjects and linked those repertoires to cytomegalovirus serostatus. A separate validation cohort of roughly 120 different subjects was used in addition to the approximately 700-subject first cohort. To predict cytomegalovirus infection status, the study combined high-throughput TCR immunosequencing, statistical association of individual TCRs with disease status, and machine learning. In a later analysis, previously published TCR beta repertoires from several hundred donors were re-analyzed and high-resolution HLA genotyping was added so that TCR occurrence patterns could be studied. Rather than using new phenotypic data, the later analysis identified candidate immune exposures from TCR beta sequences and from how often those sequences occurred across donors. In an earlier analysis of 500 to 650 of the donors, high-throughput TCR beta sequencing was used to judge whether each TCR beta V gene segment behaved as functional or pseudogenic. Alongside the repertoire data, information on donor age, sex, ethnicity and CMV serostatus was compiled. A later genetic analysis used genome-wide SNP genotypes for about three fifths of the 666 donors, treating that subset as a discovery cohort. All discovery cohort repertoires had been generated using a single sequencing platform. HLA typing covered class I and class II loci at four-digit resolution. The number of donors typed differed by locus, with 629-630 for A, B, C, DRB1 and DQB1, roughly 520 for DQA1, 600 to 610 for DPA1, and under 490 for DPB1. Roughly five DR-DQ haplotypes were handled as single units for association and clustering because linkage in the cohort was strong. On average, approximately 250,000 unique TCR beta nucleotide sequences were sequenced per donor among about 400 genotyped donors of the cohort, with roughly 18% of those sequences being non-productive.

Study-level results and caveats: While some public TCRs were present in many individuals, most TCR sequences turned up only very rarely across donors. In a later analysis, HLA-associated TCR beta chains showed more clonal expansion and lower generation probabilities than non-associated chains that were equally common. Most CMV-associated TCR beta chains appeared to be HLA-restricted in a later analysis, and the HLA associations seemed to be driven largely by CMV exposure. Specific HLA alleles were associated with 15,000 to 20,000 TCR beta sequences at a false discovery rate of 0.05 in a later analysis. Compared with the roughly 670-donor mean, donors in an Asian-associated ancestry cluster had fewer N-insertions in productive TCRs, according to a later genetic analysis. A later genetic analysis associated a missense DCLRE1C variant with V-gene and J-gene trimming of TCR beta chains, and an independent cohort replicated the association. Because counts were too low, around 17 rarely observed V segments, including chromosome 9 orphons, were left out of the earlier analysis of roughly 600 of the donors. Roughly uniform sequencing depth across donors was assumed in presence/absence analyses, although this assumption may not hold. In a later analysis, the rate of TCR association differed among HLA loci, with DRB1 alleles having the most associated TCRs and HLA-C alleles having the fewest. A cluster of highly shared sequence variants was judged likely to be a technical artifact of the sequencing pipeline. In both the original and validation cohorts, the classifier was reported to diagnose cytomegalovirus status with high specificity and sensitivity. Broadly in line with IMGT annotations, most TCR beta V segments showed up in productive rearrangements about 90% or about 30% of the time in an earlier analysis of under 700 of the donors. Some IMGT-functional V segments, including TRBV6-2 and TRBV6-3, could not be told apart with the 87-base-pair reads, so those segments were excluded. The only immune exposure information available for the cohort was CMV serostatus. This cohort had only TCR beta chains sequenced, and the lack of alpha or paired-chain data limited which features could be detected. In vitro tests confirmed that three of the cytomegalovirus-associated TCR beta chains recognize cytomegalovirus antigens. According to a later analysis, parvovirus B19, influenza, CMV and Epstein-Barr virus appeared linked to several top co-occurrence clusters. The authors suggested that the approach could potentially be generalized to other disease states and immunological phenotypes. HLA typing was unavailable for some donors at each locus, so association tests used only the typed subset. A total of fewer than 200 TCR beta chains were listed by the study as associated with cytomegalovirus. Linkage disequilibrium might explain the correlated functional status among segregating V segments, but an unknown experimental factor could not be ruled out. When HLA alleles, especially DR and DQ, strongly co-occurred, attributing TCR associations to individual alleles was difficult. A further reported finding was that TCR beta sequences accurately predicted the HLA-A and HLA-B alleles for most subjects in the first cohort.

Library method: the immunoSEQ multiplex PCR assay. For the multiplex PCR, a mixture combining 60 forward primers for TCR Vbeta segments and 13 reverse primers for TCR Jbeta segments was used. The CDR3 region of rearranged TCR beta genes was amplified from genomic DNA by a multiplex PCR assay. On the Illumina HiSeq System, the amplified TCR beta libraries were sequenced as 87-base-pair reads. The published analysis was carried out like this. Across the 666 repertoires, a later analysis counted 78 million or so unique TCR beta chains, around 11 million of which were shared by at least two donors. Raw reads were error-corrected and collapsed into unique sequences by a nearest-neighbor algorithm in which closely related sequences were merged to remove PCR and sequencing errors. Alignment of CDR3 sequences to IMGT reference sequences was used to assign V, D and J gene segments. For a sequence to be retained, a match of at least six nucleotides to both a V gene segment and a J gene segment was required. Rearrangements were classified as productive when the CDR3 lacked stop codons and remained in frame with V and J, and all other rearrangements were classified as non-productive. Following IMGT convention, CDR3 was defined as the stretch from the second conserved V-encoded cysteine up to the conserved J-encoded phenylalanine. In an earlier analysis of around 570 of the donors, sequences lacking an unambiguous match to a single V gene segment were excluded. An earlier analysis of some 610 of the donors called V segments functional above 56.7% productive rearrangements and segregating when the between-donor standard deviation exceeded 5%. A statistical classification framework was developed to diagnose cytomegalovirus status using the catalog of TCR beta chain sequences. V and J gene assignment, in a later analysis, came from comparing TCR nucleotide sequences with IMGT/GENE-DB human TR gene sequences. Using the TCRdist pipeline, a later analysis assigned CDR3 sequences along with most-parsimonious VDJ recombination scenarios. In a later analysis, every TCR beta chain was defined by the combination of its CDR3 amino acid sequence and its V-gene family, and reads without a unique V-gene family were dropped. A later analysis removed nearly 600 highly shared, low-generation-probability nucleotide sequences to deal with suspected cross-contamination and a sequencing artifact. In a later analysis, a clonal expansion index for each public chain was calculated from normalized within-repertoire ranks of inferred template counts. A later analysis computed generation probabilities with a VDJ recombination model fitted to out-of-frame rearrangements, and checked the results against IGoR. A later analysis scored TCR-TCR, TCR-HLA and TCR-CMV co-occurrence with hypergeometric tests, applying a repertoire-size bias correction to TCR pairs. False discovery rates were estimated in a later analysis by permuting HLA or CMV assignments 20 times. In a later analysis, co-occurring TCRs were grouped with DBSCAN, and TCRdist sequence similarity was added when clustering was performed within HLA-allele-positive subsets. For co-occurrence clustering, repertoires with fewer than 30,000 or more than 120,000 public chains were excluded, along with roughly 5 repertoires with anomalous nucleotide sharing. The immuneACCESS repertoire file appears here via TCRdb, limited to in-frame rearrangements. These files lack a portion of the clones; in checked studies, under half of the deficit traces to unresolved V genes, and the cause of the others is not known. From that table come the V and J calls and clone size; the DNA was used to work out D and trimming. This sample lists 150,000 to 200,000 clones; over 75% were detected once. The ten largest clones capture 1.5% to 2% of the sample.

The CDR3 runs 16 residues from the cysteine to the phenylalanine. The retained sequence is limited to the CDR3, 48 bases, with the frame set at the first base. V is reduced by 4 bases and J by 7 bases, leaving a spacing of 19 bases between them. From a lookup of the germline V gene, CDR1 and CDR2 are SNHLY and FYNNEI. The cohort was made up of several hundred healthy bone marrow donors. Cohort members were all nominally healthy when sampled, although unrecorded immune exposures were likely present. The donor tested CMV seronegative and was one of the 352 seronegative cohort members. Each donor provided a peripheral blood sample, and peripheral blood mononuclear cells were used for TCR beta sequencing. Genomic DNA was extracted from the blood cell samples with the Qiagen DNeasy Blood Extraction Kit. Of note for this clone: This clone's antigen is unknown. Per-nucleotide qualities are absent, and no much larger clonotype sits a single base away.

Sequencing input: PBMCs. The source is a woman under 40 in good health and CMV-seronegative. The V and J segments used are TRBV2 and TRBJ1-4; no confident D gene assignment can be made. The CDR3 in this case is CASSGSGGKLLEKLFF. The DNA sequence reads TGTGCCAGCAGTGGGTCTGGAGGGAAACTTCTTGAAAAACTGTTTTTT.